What follows is one T cell receptor beta chain and its context. This sample is drawn from a study of OX40 agonist ivuxolimab in advanced cancers. Study-wide context: Prior therapy, whether anti-PD-1, anti-PD-L1 or anti-CTLA-4, was allowed, and less than 45% had some.

Only in-frame clones appear in the TCRdb table, and some are missing; sequencing was by immunoSEQ multiplex PCR. Of approximately 82,000 clones in the sample, around 87% are singletons; the top ten hold around 0.56%. The CDR3 spans 14 residues. V lost 6 bases to trimming and J lost 4 bases, with 12 bases between them. CDR1 is SGHAT and CDR2 is FQNNGV in the germline V gene. The chain uses TRBV11-2 and TRBJ2-2; D unclear. The source material was CD4+ or CD8+ T cells sorted from blood, sampled in a trial of the OX40 agonist ivuxolimab. The receptor was derived from an adult with an advanced solid tumor such as melanoma, head and neck, liver or kidney cancer. The CDR3 DNA is TGTGCCAGCAGTTGGGCGTCGGGCACCGGGGAGCTGTTTTTT. Translated, it gives CASSWASGTGELFF.